This T cell receptor beta chain was captured by sequencing in a study of cytomegalovirus exposure and HLA in healthy donors. With regard to this clone: Its antigen remains unknown.

This CDR3 has 14 residues. CDR1 and CDR2 from the germline V gene are SNHLY and FYNNEI. Trimming pared 11 bases from V and 4 bases from J, leaving 17 bases between. Primers: 60 Vbeta forward and 13 Jbeta reverse. The assay was immunoSEQ multiplex PCR, and TCRdb's table has in-frame clones only and misses some. Of under 70,000 clones listed, around 74% were seen once; the top ten hold about 4.8%. Regarding the study as a whole: Roughly uniform sequencing depth across donors was assumed, possibly incorrectly. Researchers reported in a later analysis that a missense DCLRE1C variant was tied to TCR beta V- and J-gene trimming. Follow-up analysis seemed to connect common viral pathogens with several of the most significant clusters identified. In a later analysis, across HLA loci, associated TCR counts were highest for DRB1, lowest for HLA-C.

This TCR came from a male donor in good health and CMV-seropositive. This chain uses TRBV2 with TRBJ1-4; D gene uncertain. The material sequenced was PBMCs. In DNA, the CDR3 is TGTGCCTCCCGCCGGGTATTGGGTAATGAAAAACTGTTTTTT. Translating gives CASRRVLGNEKLFF.